One and the same sample provided the 21 T cell receptor beta chains below, sequenced in a study of shared clonotypes between healthy human individuals (TCRdb year 2020). The protocol used for the library was the immunoSEQ multiplex PCR assay. TCRdb stores this immuneACCESS table with in-frame sequences only. Part of the clones is absent; in the studies checked, under half of the shortfall reflects unresolved V genes, and no reason is known for the rest. The table for this sample lists about 2.3 million clones; 92% of them were counted only once. The ten largest make up roughly 0.34% of the sample. Sample: naive CD4+ T cells from PBMCs. Taken with the paper, the label for cell subset or site translates to: CD45RA+ positively selected. The source of these receptors is a man aged 18 to 29 in good health. Some clones in this sample may be carry-over from other donors' samples.

The V call is TRBV6-5, the J call TRBJ2-7, with unresolved D. CDR1 is MNHEY, CDR2 SVGAGI, per germline. The V gene lost 0 bases and the J gene lost 4 bases, with 10 bases spanning the gap. The CDR3 extends over 14 amino acids. Written as DNA, the CDR3 is TGTGCCAGCAGTTACTCGACCACTGGATACGAGCAGTACTTC. Translating gives CASSYSTTGYEQYF.

The chain joins TRBV6-1 to TRBJ1-4; D is possibly TRBD1 (5 bases). V was cut by 0 bases and J by 5 bases, with 10 bases left in between. Germline V gene data show CDR1 as MNHNS and CDR2 as SASEGT. The CDR3 has 15 residues. CDR3 DNA sequence: TGTGCCAGCAGTGAAGCTGAGACAGCAAATGAAAAACTGTTTTTT. Translation: CASSEAETANEKLFF.

This chain links TRBV18 with TRBJ2-7; tentative D call: TRBD2 (6 bases). CDR1 is KGHSH and CDR2 is LQKENI in the germline V gene. This CDR3 has 13 residues. Trimming cost V 3 bases and J 6 bases, with 12 bases left between them. CDR3 in DNA: TGTGCCAGCTCACCGAGGCAGGAGGGCGAGCAGTACTTC. Amino acids: CASSPRQEGEQYF. Variable domain in full (rest from reference TRBV18 and TRBJ2-7): NAGVMQNPRHLVRRRGQEARLRCSPMKGHSHVYWYRQLPEEGLKFMVYLQKENIIDESGMPKERFSAEFPKEGPSILRIQQVVRGDSAAYFCASSPRQEGEQYFGPGTRLTVT.

The chain has TRBV2 and TRBJ2-3, with D maybe TRBD2 (5 bases). V lost 3 bases, J lost 5 bases, and 12 bases lay in between. Germline CDR1 reads SNHLY; CDR2 reads FYNNEI. The CDR3 runs 14 residues. CDR3 bases: TGTGCCAGCAGTGACAGGTCCCGGGGAGATACGCAGTATTTT. It codes for CASSDRSRGDTQYF.

The chain joins TRBV7-2 to TRBJ2-7, with D possibly TRBD2 on 5 matching bases. This CDR3 comprises 16 residues. V lost 3 bases, J lost 3 bases, and 18 bases lay in between. The germline CDR1 and CDR2 sequences are SGHTA and FQGNSA. The CDR3 region has the DNA TGTGCCAGCAGCTTGTCTGCTAGCCTCGACGGCTACGAGCAGTACTTC. Protein product: CASSLSASLDGYEQYF.

A few counts support this clone. V gene TRBV2 combines with J gene TRBJ1-5; D gene unclear. The V gene's germline CDR1 is SNHLY and CDR2 FYNNEI. This CDR3 has 13 amino acids. Trimming took 6 bases from V and 4 from J, leaving 10 bases between them. The CDR3 DNA reads TGTGCCAGCAGCTGGGTCAGGAATCAGCCCCAGCATTTT. Translated, it gives CASSWVRNQPQHF.

This clone was seen a single time. This chain connects TRBV7-2 to TRBJ2-7, with 10 bases aligning to TRBD1. CDR3 length equals 15 residues. The V gene's germline CDR1 is SGHTA and CDR2 FQGNSA. V lost 1 base, J lost 3 bases, and 3 bases stayed unmatched. CDR3: CASSLEGQGYYEQYF. CDR3 DNA sequence: TGTGCCAGCAGCTTAGAGGGACAGGGGTACTACGAGCAGTACTTC.

This chain joins TRBV28 and TRBJ1-5, with D tentatively TRBD1 (5 bases). CDR1 is MDHEN and CDR2 is SYDVKM in the germline V gene. The V and J ends lost 2 bases and 2 bases respectively, with 19 bases between them. The CDR3 extends over 18 amino acids. CDR3 amino acids: CASSLPMLLRGRNQPQHF. For the CDR3, the DNA is TGTGCCAGCAGTTTACCGATGCTTTTGAGGGGTCGCAATCAGCCCCAGCATTTT.

V is TRBV7-2 and J is TRBJ1-2, with D uncertain. Trimming left V 7 bases short and J 4 bases short, with 13 bases between. The CDR3 has 13 amino acids. Germline values: CDR1 SGHTA, CDR2 FQGNSA. CDR3 DNA sequence: TGTGCCAGCACCCACCGAGGTGGCTATGGCTACACCTTC. Amino acids: CASTHRGGYGYTF.

The sample holds a few counts of this clone. The chain joins TRBV10-3 to TRBJ1-1; 10 nucleotides line up with TRBD1. The CDR3 has 13 amino acids. Trimming cost V 11 bases and J 1 base; bases outside gene matches: 4. Germline-derived CDR1 and CDR2 are ENHRY and SYGVKD. Written as DNA, the CDR3 is TGTGCCTCTCGGGACAGGGGGAACACTGAAGCTTTCTTT. Translated, it gives CASRDRGNTEAFF.

This chain joins TRBV28 and TRBJ2-7; D is perhaps TRBD2 (6 bases). The germline V gene has CDR1 MDHEN and CDR2 SYDVKM. The CDR3 extends over 16 amino acids. Trimming removed 7 bases at V and 0 bases at J, with 19 bases between. Here the CDR3 DNA reads TGTGCCAGCACCCCCGGAGGGGCCACTTCCTCCTACGAGCAGTACTTC. This codes for CASTPGGATSSYEQYF.

The chain has TRBV29-1 and TRBJ2-5, with D perhaps TRBD1 or TRBD2 (5 bases each). Germline V gene sequence: CDR1 SQVTM, CDR2 ANQGSEA. V was trimmed by 6 bases and J by 1 base, leaving 18 bases between them. The CDR3 sequence is 15 residues long. CDR3 DNA: TGCAGCGTCATCGTCGGGGCAGGGATCCAAGAGACCCAGTACTTC. Translated, it gives CSVIVGAGIQETQYF.

V gene TRBV6-5 combines with J gene TRBJ1-3; D remains unclear. The CDR3 loop spans 15 amino acids. The V and J ends lost 0 bases and 8 bases respectively, with 14 bases between them. Germline V gives CDR1 MNHEY, CDR2 SVGAGI. Here the CDR3 reads CASSYSAGEVHTIYF. The CDR3, as DNA: TGTGCCAGCAGTTACTCGGCAGGAGAGGTCCACACCATATATTTT.

The J gene is TRBJ2-7, the V gene TRBV29-1, with D possibly being TRBD1 (6 bases). Germline CDR1 reads SQVTM; CDR2 reads ANQGSEA. V was trimmed by 4 bases and J by 4 bases, leaving 11 bases between them. The CDR3 consists of 12 residues. The CDR3 sequence: CSVGGTGYEQYF. The CDR3 DNA sequence: TGCAGCGTTGGGGGAACAGGGTACGAGCAGTACTTC.

This rearrangement joins TRBV28 to TRBJ1-1; 8 nucleotides align to TRBD1. CDR1 and CDR2 (germline): MDHEN, SYDVKM. Germline trimming cut 6 bases from V and 4 bases from J; bases unmatched to any gene: 7. This CDR3 comprises 14 residues. Here the CDR3 DNA reads TGTGCCAGCAGACGCCTCACAGGGGGCACTGAAGCTTTCTTT. Protein: CASRRLTGGTEAFF.

This clone was seen once. A much larger clone is a single base away; this may be a read error. Other DNA sequences in the sample encode the same CDR3. The chain carries TRBV6-6 and TRBJ2-3; D ambiguous. Per germline, CDR1 MNHNY and CDR2 SVGAGI (reference sequence). The CDR3 is 12 amino acids. Trimming left V 6 bases short and J 0 bases short, with 4 bases between. CDR3: CASSFSTDTQYF. The CDR3 coding sequence is TGTGCCAGCAGCTTTAGCACAGATACGCAGTATTTT.

This chain connects TRBV6-1 to TRBJ2-7, with a possible D match to TRBD2 (6 bases). This CDR3 is 13 amino acids long. The V end lost 7 bases, the J end lost 7 bases, and 17 bases lay between the germline ends. Germline lookup yields CDR1 MNHNS and CDR2 SASEGT. The CDR3 DNA follows: TGTGCCAGCACGAGACTAGGGTCGAATGAGCAGTACTTC. Translation: CASTRLGSNEQYF.

V and J are TRBV7-2 and TRBJ2-3, with 7 nucleotides matching TRBD2. V was pared by 0 bases and J by 2 bases, with 5 bases of the junction left unmatched. The germline gives CDR1 SGHTA, CDR2 FQGNSA. This CDR3 contains 16 residues. CDR3 nucleotides: TGTGCCAGCAGCTTAGCGTTGAGACTAGCCACAGATACGCAGTATTTT. Translation: CASSLALRLATDTQYF.

This chain links TRBV18 with TRBJ2-1; a weak D match, TRBD1 (6 bases). Germline V CDR1 and CDR2: KGHSH, LQKENI. CDR3 length: 15 residues. Trimming took 3 bases from V and 4 from J, leaving 13 bases between them. The CDR3 sequence is CASSPDQGLYNEQFF. CDR3 DNA sequence: TGTGCCAGCTCACCGGATCAGGGGCTTTACAATGAGCAGTTCTTC.

The chain uses TRBV5-6 and TRBJ2-1; TRBD1 aligns across 10 bases. Germline loops: CDR1 SGHDT, CDR2 YYEEEE. The CDR3 loop spans 16 amino acids. J lost 0 bases, V lost 4 bases, and 4 bases had no gene match. CDR3 DNA sequence: TGTGCCAGCAGCGGGGACAGGGGAAACTCCTACAATGAGCAGTTCTTC. Translation gives CASSGDRGNSYNEQFF.

The J gene is TRBJ2-1, the V gene TRBV7-9; D possibly matches TRBD1 or TRBD2 (5 bases each). CDR1 is SEHNR and CDR2 is FQNEAQ in the germline V gene (reference sequence). Trimming took 5 bases from V and 10 from J, leaving 24 bases between them. The CDR3 contains 16 residues. The CDR3 region has the DNA TGTGCCAGCAGCCTCGACCTGAGCACTAAGGGACGGGAGCAGTTCTTC. Translated, it gives CASSLDLSTKGREQFF.